This T cell receptor beta chain is from a study of cytomegalovirus exposure and HLA in healthy donors. The study's findings and limits: A cluster of highly shared sequence variants was likely a sequencing artifact. In a later analysis, 17,000 or so TCR beta sequences were associated with HLA alleles at 0.05 false discovery rate.

From germline, CDR1 is SGDLS and CDR2 YYNGEE. V was shortened by 3 bases and J by 7 bases, with 7 bases between the two germline ends. This CDR3 spans 12 amino acids. Healthy donors of bone marrow made up the group. The PCR made use of 60 Vbeta and 13 Jbeta primers. Clones were sequenced by immunoSEQ multiplex PCR, and TCRdb holds only the in-frame ones, with some missing. This table has over 45,000 clones, approximately 85% appearing once. A note on this clone: The antigen remains undetermined.

The chain is built from TRBV9 and TRBJ2-2; D ambiguous. The receptor was isolated from a boy younger than 18 in good health and CMV-seropositive. Sample: PBMCs. The CDR3 loop reads CASSASFGELFF. The CDR3 DNA follows: TGTGCCAGCAGCGCCTCCTTCGGGGAGCTGTTTTTT. Full variable domain (outside the CDR3, taken from reference TRBV9 and TRBJ2-2): DSGVTQTPKHLITATGQRVTLRCSPRSGDLSVYWYQQSLDQGLQFLIQYYNGEERAKGNILERFSAQQFPDLHSELNLSSLELGDSALYFCASSASFGELFFGEGSRLTVL.